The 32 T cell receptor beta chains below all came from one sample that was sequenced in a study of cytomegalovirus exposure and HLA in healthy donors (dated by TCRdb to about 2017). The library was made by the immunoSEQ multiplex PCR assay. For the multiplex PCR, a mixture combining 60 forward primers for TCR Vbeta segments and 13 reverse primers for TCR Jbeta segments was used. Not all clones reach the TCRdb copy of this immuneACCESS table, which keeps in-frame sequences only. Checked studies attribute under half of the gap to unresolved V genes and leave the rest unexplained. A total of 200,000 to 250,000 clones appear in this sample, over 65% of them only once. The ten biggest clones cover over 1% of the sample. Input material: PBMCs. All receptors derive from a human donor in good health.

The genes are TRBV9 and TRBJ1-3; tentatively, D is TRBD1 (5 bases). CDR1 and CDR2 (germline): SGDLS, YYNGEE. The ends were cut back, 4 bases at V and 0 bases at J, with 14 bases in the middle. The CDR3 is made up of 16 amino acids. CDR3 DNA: TGTGCCAGCAGCTCGGGGGGGGTTAGCTCTGGAAACACCATATATTTT. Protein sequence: CASSSGGVSSGNTIYF.

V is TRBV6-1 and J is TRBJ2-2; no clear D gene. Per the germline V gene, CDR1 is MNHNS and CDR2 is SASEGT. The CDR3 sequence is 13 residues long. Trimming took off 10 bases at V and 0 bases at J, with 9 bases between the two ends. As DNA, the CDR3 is TGTGCCACCCAGGCAGCGAACACCGGGGAGCTGTTTTTT. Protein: CATQAANTGELFF.

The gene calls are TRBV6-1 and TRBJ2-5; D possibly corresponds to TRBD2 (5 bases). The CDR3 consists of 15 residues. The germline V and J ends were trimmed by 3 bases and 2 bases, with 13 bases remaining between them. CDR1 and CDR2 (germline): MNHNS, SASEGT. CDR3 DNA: TGTGCCAGCAGTGAGGGCGGGTGGGTACAAGAGACCCAGTACTTC. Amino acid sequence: CASSEGGWVQETQYF.

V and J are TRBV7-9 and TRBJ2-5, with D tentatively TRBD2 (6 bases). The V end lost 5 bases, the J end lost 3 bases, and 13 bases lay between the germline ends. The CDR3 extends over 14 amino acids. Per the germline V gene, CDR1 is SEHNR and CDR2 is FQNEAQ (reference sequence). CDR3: CASSREFSEETQYF. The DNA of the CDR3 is TGTGCCAGCAGCCGGGAGTTTTCCGAAGAGACCCAGTACTTC.

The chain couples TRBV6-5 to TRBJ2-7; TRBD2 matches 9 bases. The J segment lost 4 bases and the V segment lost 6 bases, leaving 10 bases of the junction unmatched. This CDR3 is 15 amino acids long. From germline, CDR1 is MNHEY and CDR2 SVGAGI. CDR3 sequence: CASSHRGGRAYEQYF. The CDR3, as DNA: TGTGCCAGCAGCCACCGGGGCGGGAGGGCTTACGAGCAGTACTTC.

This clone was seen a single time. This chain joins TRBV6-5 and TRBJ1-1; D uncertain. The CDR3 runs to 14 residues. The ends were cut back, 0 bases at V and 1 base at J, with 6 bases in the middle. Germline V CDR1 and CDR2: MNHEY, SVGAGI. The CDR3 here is CASSYSAGNTEAFF. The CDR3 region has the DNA TGTGCCAGCAGTTACTCGGCAGGGAACACTGAAGCTTTCTTT.

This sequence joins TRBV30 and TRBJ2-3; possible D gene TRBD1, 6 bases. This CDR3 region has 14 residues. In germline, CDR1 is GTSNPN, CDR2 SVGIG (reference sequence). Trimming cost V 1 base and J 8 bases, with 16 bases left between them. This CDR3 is CAWSGGLGGGTQYF. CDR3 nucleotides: TGTGCCTGGAGTGGGGGGCTGGGCGGCGGTACGCAGTATTTT.

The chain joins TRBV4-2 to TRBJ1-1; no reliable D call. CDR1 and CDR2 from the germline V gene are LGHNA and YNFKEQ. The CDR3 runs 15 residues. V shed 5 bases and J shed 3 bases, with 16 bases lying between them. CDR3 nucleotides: TGTGCCAGCAGCTCGCAAACGGGGTCTTACACTGAAGCTTTCTTT. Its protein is CASSSQTGSYTEAFF.

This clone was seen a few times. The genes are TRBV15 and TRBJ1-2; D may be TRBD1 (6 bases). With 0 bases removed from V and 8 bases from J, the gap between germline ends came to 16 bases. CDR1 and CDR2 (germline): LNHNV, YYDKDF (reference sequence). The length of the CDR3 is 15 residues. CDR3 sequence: CATSREGRGSRGYTF. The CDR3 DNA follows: TGTGCCACCAGCAGAGAAGGCAGGGGTTCAAGGGGCTACACCTTC.

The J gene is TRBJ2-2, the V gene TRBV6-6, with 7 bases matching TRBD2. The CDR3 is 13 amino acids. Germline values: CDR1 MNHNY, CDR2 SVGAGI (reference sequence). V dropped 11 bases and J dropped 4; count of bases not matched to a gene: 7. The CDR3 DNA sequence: TGTGCCGCCGCGGGAGTCTCCACCGGGGAGCTGTTTTTT. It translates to CAAAGVSTGELFF.

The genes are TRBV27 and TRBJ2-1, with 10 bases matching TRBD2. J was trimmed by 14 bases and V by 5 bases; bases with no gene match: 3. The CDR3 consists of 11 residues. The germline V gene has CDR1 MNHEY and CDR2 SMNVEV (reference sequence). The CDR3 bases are TGTGCCAGCAGTCCCGGGACTAGCGAGTTCTTC. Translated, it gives CASSPGTSEFF.

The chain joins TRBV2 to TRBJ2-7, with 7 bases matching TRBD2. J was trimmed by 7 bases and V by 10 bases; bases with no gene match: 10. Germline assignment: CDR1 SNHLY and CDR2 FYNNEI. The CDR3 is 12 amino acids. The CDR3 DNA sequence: TGTGCCACCGTCCGTGGGGAGGGTGAGCAGTACTTC. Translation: CATVRGEGEQYF.

CDR3 protein: CASSLEGRTEAFF. The DNA of the CDR3 is TGTGCCAGCAGTTTAGAGGGGAGGACTGAAGCTTTCTTT. The V and J genes are TRBV27 and TRBJ1-1; D perhaps matches TRBD1 (5 bases). Germline V lookup: CDR1 MNHEY, CDR2 SMNVEV (reference sequence). Trimming stripped 2 bases from V and 5 bases from J, with 9 bases between. The CDR3 is 13 amino acids.

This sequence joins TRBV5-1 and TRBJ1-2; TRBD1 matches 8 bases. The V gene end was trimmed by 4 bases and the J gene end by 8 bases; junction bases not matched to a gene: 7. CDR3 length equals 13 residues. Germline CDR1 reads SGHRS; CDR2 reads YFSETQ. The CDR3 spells CASSPLDREGYTF. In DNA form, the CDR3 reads TGCGCCAGCAGCCCCTTGGACAGGGAAGGCTACACCTTC.

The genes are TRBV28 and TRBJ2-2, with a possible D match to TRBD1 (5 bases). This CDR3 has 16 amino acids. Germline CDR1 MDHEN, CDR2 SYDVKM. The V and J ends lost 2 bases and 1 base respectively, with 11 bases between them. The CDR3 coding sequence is TGTGCCAGCAGTTTAAATCTCGGACAGAACACCGGGGAGCTGTTTTTT. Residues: CASSLNLGQNTGELFF.

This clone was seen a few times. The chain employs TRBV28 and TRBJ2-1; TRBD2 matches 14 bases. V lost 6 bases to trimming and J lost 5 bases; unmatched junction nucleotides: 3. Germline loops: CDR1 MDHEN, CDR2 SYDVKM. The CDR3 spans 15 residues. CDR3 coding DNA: TGTGCCAGCAGCTGGACTAGCGGGGGGAACAATGAGCAGTTCTTC. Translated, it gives CASSWTSGGNNEQFF.

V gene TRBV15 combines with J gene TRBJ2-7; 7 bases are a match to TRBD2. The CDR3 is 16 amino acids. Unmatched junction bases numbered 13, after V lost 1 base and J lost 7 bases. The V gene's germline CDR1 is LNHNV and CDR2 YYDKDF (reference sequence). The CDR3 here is CATSRGGRAGLREQYF. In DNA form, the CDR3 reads TGTGCCACCAGCAGAGGCGGGCGAGCGGGACTAAGGGAGCAGTACTTC.

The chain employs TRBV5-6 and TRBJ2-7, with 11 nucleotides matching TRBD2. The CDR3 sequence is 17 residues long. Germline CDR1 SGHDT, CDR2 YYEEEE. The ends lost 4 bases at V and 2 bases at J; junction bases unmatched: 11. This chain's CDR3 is CASSPGLAGSWAYEQYF. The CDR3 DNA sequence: TGTGCCAGCAGCCCAGGACTAGCGGGTTCCTGGGCCTACGAGCAGTACTTC.

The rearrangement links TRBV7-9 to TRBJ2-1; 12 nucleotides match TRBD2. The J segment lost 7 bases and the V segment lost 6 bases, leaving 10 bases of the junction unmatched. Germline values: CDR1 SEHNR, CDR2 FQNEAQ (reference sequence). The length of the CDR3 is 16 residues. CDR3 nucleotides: TGTGCCAGCAGTTTTCTAGCGGGAGGGACTTGGAATGAGCAGTTCTTC. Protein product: CASSFLAGGTWNEQFF.

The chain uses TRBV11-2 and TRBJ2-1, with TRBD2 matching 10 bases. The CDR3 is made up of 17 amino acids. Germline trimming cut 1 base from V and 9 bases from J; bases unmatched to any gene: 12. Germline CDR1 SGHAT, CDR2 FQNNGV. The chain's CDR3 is CASSLVWSSGRNSEQFF. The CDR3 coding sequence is TGTGCCAGCAGCTTAGTGTGGTCTAGCGGGAGAAATAGTGAGCAGTTCTTC. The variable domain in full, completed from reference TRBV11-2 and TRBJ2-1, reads EAGVAQSPRYKIIEKRQSVAFWCNPISGHATLYWYQQILGQGPKLLIQFQNNGVVDDSQLPKDRFSAERLKGVDSTLKIQPAKLEDSAVYLCASSLVWSSGRNSEQFFGPGTRLTVL.

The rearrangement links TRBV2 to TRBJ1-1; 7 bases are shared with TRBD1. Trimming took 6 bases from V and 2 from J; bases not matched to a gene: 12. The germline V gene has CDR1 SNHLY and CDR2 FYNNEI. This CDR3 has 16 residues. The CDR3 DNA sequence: TGTGCCAGCAGGGCAACGACAGGGTTTTTTAACACTGAAGCTTTCTTT. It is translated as CASRATTGFFNTEAFF.

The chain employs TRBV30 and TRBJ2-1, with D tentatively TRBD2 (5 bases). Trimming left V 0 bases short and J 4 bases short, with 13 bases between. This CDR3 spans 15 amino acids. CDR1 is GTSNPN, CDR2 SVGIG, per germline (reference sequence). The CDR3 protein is CAWSVPGVKYNEQFF. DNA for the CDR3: TGTGCCTGGAGTGTACCCGGGGTAAAGTACAATGAGCAGTTCTTC.

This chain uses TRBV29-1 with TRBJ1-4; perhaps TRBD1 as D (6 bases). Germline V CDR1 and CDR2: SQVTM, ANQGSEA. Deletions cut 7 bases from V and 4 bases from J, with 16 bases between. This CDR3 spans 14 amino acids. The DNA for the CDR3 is TGCAGCGCCTTCGTGGGGGCCATTAATGAAAAACTGTTTTTT. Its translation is CSAFVGAINEKLFF.

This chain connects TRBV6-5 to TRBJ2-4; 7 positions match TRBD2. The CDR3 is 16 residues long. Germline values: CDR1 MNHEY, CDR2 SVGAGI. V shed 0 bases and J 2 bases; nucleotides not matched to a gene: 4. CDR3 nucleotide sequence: TGTGCCAGCAGTTACTCTGCGGGAGCCTCCAAAAACATTCAGTACTTC. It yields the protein CASSYSAGASKNIQYF.

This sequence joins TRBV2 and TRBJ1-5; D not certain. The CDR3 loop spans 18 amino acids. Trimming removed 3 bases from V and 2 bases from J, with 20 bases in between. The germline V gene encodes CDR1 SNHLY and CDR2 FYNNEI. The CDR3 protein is CASSDRWVAAGGNQPQHF. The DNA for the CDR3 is TGTGCCAGCAGTGATCGATGGGTGGCGGCGGGAGGCAATCAGCCCCAGCATTTT.

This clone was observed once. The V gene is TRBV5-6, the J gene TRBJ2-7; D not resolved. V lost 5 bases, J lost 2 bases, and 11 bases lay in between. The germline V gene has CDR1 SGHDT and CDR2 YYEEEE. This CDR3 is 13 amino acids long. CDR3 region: CASSAQVAYEQYF. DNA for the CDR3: TGTGCCAGCAGTGCTCAGGTGGCCTACGAGCAGTACTTC.

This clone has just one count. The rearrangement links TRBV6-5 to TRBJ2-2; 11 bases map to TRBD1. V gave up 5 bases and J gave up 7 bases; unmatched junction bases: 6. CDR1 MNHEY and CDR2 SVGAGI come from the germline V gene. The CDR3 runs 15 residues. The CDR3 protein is CASSGGTGGIGELFF. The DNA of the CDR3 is TGTGCCAGCAGTGGGGGGACAGGGGGAATCGGGGAGCTGTTTTTT.

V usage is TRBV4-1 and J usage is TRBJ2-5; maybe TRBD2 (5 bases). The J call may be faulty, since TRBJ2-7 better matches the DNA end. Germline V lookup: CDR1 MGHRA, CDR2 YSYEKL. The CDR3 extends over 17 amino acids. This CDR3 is CASSQDRSSRASYEQYF. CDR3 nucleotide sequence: TGCGCCAGCAGCCAAGACCGTTCTAGCAGAGCCTCCTACGAGCAGTACTTC.

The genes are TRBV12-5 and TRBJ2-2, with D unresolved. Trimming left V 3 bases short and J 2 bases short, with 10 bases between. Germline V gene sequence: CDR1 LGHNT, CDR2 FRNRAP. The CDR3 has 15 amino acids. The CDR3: CASGLSQRNTGELFF. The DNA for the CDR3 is TGTGCTAGTGGTTTATCACAGAGAAACACCGGGGAGCTGTTTTTT.

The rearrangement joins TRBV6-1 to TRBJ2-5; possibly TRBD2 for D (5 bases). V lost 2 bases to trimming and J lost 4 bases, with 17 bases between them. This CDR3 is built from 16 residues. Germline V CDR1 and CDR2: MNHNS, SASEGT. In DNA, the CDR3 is TGTGCCAGCAGTGAAATCTTGGGAGTAGGTCCAGAGACCCAGTACTTC. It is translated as CASSEILGVGPETQYF.

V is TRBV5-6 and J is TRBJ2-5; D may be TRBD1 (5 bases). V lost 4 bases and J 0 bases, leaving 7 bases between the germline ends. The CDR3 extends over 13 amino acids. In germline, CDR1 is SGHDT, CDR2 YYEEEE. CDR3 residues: CASSRQNQETQYF. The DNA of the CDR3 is TGTGCCAGCAGCCGACAGAACCAAGAGACCCAGTACTTC.

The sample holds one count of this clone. The CDR3, as DNA: TGTGCCAGCAGCCAAGAGGCAGCGGTGAGCTCCTACGAGCAGTACTTC. Translation gives CASSQEAAVSSYEQYF. The chain is built from TRBV4-2 and TRBJ2-7; D is possibly TRBD2 (5 bases). The CDR3 has 16 amino acids. Germline CDR1 reads LGHNA; CDR2 reads YNFKEQ. V was trimmed by 0 bases and J by 0 bases, leaving 12 bases between them.